This T cell receptor beta chain is from a study of cytomegalovirus exposure and HLA in healthy donors. On the study more broadly: It was reported in a later analysis that the approximately 110 validation repertoires used the same platform as the approximately 670 first-cohort repertoires.

Assay: immunoSEQ multiplex PCR; the TCRdb copy retains only in-frame clones and omits some. The sample carries some 79,000 clones, around 94% recorded once. Germline trimming cut 4 bases from V and 3 bases from J; bases unmatched to any gene: 12. The CDR3 totals 19 residues. Germline CDR1 MDHEN, CDR2 SYDVKM. Specimen: PBMCs. The source is a woman younger than 30 in good health and CMV-seropositive. The chain links TRBV28 to TRBJ2-3; 14 bases agree with TRBD2. DNA of the CDR3: TGTGCCAGCAGTTCAAACCGACGACTAGCGGGGGGGCCGACAGATACGCAGTATTTT. Protein: CASSSNRRLAGGPTDTQYF.